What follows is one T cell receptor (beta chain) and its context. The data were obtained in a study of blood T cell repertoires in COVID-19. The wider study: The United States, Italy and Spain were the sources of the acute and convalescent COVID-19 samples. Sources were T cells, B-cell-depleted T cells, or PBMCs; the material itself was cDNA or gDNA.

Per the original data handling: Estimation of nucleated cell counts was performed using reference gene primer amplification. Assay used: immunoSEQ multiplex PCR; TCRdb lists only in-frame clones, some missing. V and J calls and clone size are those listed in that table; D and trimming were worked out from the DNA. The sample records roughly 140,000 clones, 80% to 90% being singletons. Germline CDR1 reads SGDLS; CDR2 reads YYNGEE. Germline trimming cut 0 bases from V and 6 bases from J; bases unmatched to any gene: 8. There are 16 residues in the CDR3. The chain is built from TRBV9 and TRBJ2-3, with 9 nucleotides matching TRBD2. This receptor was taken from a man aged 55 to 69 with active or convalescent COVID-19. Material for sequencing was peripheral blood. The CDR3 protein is CASSVGGGGAWDTQYF. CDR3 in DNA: TGTGCCAGCAGCGTAGGTGGCGGGGGGGCCTGGGATACGCAGTATTTT. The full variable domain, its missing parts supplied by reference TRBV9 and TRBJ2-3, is DSGVTQTPKHLITATGQRVTLRCSPRSGDLSVYWYQQSLDQGLQFLIQYYNGEERAKGNILERFSAQQFPDLHSELNLSSLELGDSALYFCASSVGGGGAWDTQYFGPGTRLTVL.